This T cell receptor (beta chain) was found in a study of blood T cell repertoires in COVID-19. Germline V gives CDR1 LGHDT, CDR2 YNNKEL (reference sequence). The CDR3 contains 17 residues. Trimming cost V 0 bases and J 1 base, with 13 bases left between them. The table came from immunoSEQ multiplex PCR; TCRdb's copy has only in-frame clones and leaves some out. The sample lists fewer than 300,000 clones, approximately 90% occurring once. The source of this sequence is a woman aged 25 to 39 with COVID-19, enrolled during active disease. The sequencing sample was made of peripheral blood. This chain joins TRBV3-1 (or the pseudogene TRBV3-2) and TRBJ2-1; weak D call: TRBD1 (7 bases). Here the CDR3 reads CASSQDLAGGSYNEQFF. The CDR3 coding sequence is TGTGCCAGCAGCCAAGATCTGGCAGGGGGGTCCTACAATGAGCAGTTCTTC.